This entry features one T cell receptor (beta chain) sequence. Its antigen remains unidentified. Base qualities are not recorded, but no much larger clone differs from it by a single base. This entry is derived from a study of cytomegalovirus exposure and HLA in healthy donors (TCRdb year 2017). Context from the whole study: An earlier analysis of several hundred of the donors reported approximately 260 Gb of sequence data and about 120 million unique TCR beta sequences obtained from about 179 million T cells. In a later genetic analysis, genome-wide SNP genotypes for about three fifths of the 666 donors were used, and that subset was treated as a discovery cohort. The number of donors typed differed by locus, with about 629-630 for A, B, C, DRB1 and DQB1, roughly 520 for DQA1, 600 to 610 for DPA1, and roughly 450 for DPB1. Donor age, sex, ethnicity and CMV serostatus were collected together with the repertoire data. Besides the first cohort of 550 to 750 subjects, a separate validation cohort made up of over a hundred different subjects was used. Roughly five DR-DQ haplotypes were treated as single units for association and clustering because of strong linkage in the cohort. An early release that covered some 630 HLA-typed donors contained approximately 320 gigabases of sequencing data and some 87 million unique TCR sequences. The study was designed to test whether signatures of past pathogen exposure could be identified by cataloging public T cell receptors. Rather than using new phenotypic data, the later analysis identified candidate immune exposures from TCR beta sequences and from how often those sequences occurred across donors. A later analysis re-examined previously published TCR beta repertoires from just over 650 donors and added high-resolution HLA genotyping to investigate patterns of TCR occurrence. Of the roughly 400 genotyped donors, 65% to 90% fell in the genetic ancestry cluster associated with self-reported Caucasian donors. On average, approximately 250,000 unique TCR beta nucleotide sequences were sequenced per donor among 398 genotyped donors of the cohort, with 15% to 20% of those sequences being non-productive. Using immunosequencing, the study profiled T cell repertoires from some 670 subjects and related those repertoires to cytomegalovirus serostatus. Both class I and class II loci were covered by HLA typing, at four-digit resolution. All discovery cohort repertoires had been generated using a single sequencing platform. In an earlier analysis of 500 to 650 of the donors, high-throughput TCR beta sequencing was used to judge whether each TCR beta V gene segment behaved as functional or pseudogenic. To predict cytomegalovirus infection status, the study combined high-throughput TCR immunosequencing, statistical association of individual TCRs with disease status, and machine learning.

Results and caveats for the whole study, not just this receptor: Only TCR beta chains were sequenced in this cohort, and the absence of alpha or paired-chain data limited detectable features. The only immune exposure information available for the cohort was CMV serostatus. A further reported finding was that TCR beta sequences accurately predicted the HLA-A and HLA-B alleles for most subjects in the first cohort. The classifier was reported to diagnose cytomegalovirus status with high specificity and sensitivity in both the original and validation cohorts. In an earlier analysis of 587 of the donors, most TCR beta V segments appeared in productive rearrangements about 90% or about 30% of the time, broadly matching IMGT annotations. When HLA alleles, especially DR and DQ, strongly co-occurred, attributing TCR associations to individual alleles was difficult. In a later analysis, HLA-associated TCR beta chains showed more clonal expansion and lower generation probabilities than non-associated chains that were equally common. A later genetic analysis associated a missense DCLRE1C variant with V-gene and J-gene trimming of TCR beta chains, and an independent cohort replicated the association. In a later analysis, several top co-occurrence clusters were reported to appear linked to parvovirus B19, influenza, CMV and Epstein-Barr virus. Because counts were too low, 15 to 20 rarely observed V segments, including chromosome 9 orphons, were excluded from the earlier analysis of 587 of the donors. According to the authors, the approach could potentially be generalized to other disease states and immunological phenotypes. Some IMGT-functional V segments, including TRBV6-2 and TRBV6-3, could not be distinguished by the 87-base-pair reads and were therefore excluded. Because HLA typing was unavailable for some donors at each locus, only the typed subset was used in association tests. Across donors, most TCR sequences were observed very rarely, whereas some public TCRs were present in many individuals. Linkage disequilibrium might explain the correlated functional status among segregating V segments, but an unknown experimental factor could not be excluded. Three of the identified cytomegalovirus-associated TCR beta chains were confirmed in vitro to be specific for cytomegalovirus antigens. Roughly uniform sequencing depth across donors was assumed in presence/absence analyses, although this assumption may not hold. A later genetic analysis reported fewer N-insertions in productive TCRs among donors in an Asian-associated ancestry cluster than the roughly 700-donor mean. According to a later analysis, TCR association rates differed among HLA loci, with DRB1 alleles showing the most associated TCRs and HLA-C alleles showing the fewest. In a later analysis, around 17,000 TCR beta sequences were associated with specific HLA alleles at a false discovery rate of 0.05. A later analysis found that most CMV-associated TCR beta chains appeared HLA-restricted, with HLA associations seemingly driven largely by CMV exposure. The study listed 150 to 200 TCR beta chains as associated with cytomegalovirus. A group of highly shared sequence variants was considered likely to be a technical artifact of the sequencing pipeline.

The library was made by the immunoSEQ multiplex PCR assay. For the multiplex PCR, a mixture combining 60 forward primers for TCR Vbeta segments and 13 reverse primers for TCR Jbeta segments was used. A multiplex PCR assay on genomic DNA amplified the CDR3 region of rearranged TCR beta genes. On the Illumina HiSeq System, the amplified TCR beta libraries were sequenced as 87-base-pair reads. On the authors' methods: A later analysis counted about 82 million unique TCR beta chains across the roughly 700 repertoires, and around 9.9 million of these chains were shared by at least two donors. A nearest-neighbor algorithm error-corrected the raw reads and collapsed the reads into unique sequences, merging closely related sequences to remove PCR and sequencing errors. To assign V, D and J gene segments, CDR3 sequences were aligned to IMGT reference sequences. Each retained sequence needed at least a six-nucleotide match to both a V gene segment and a J gene segment. A rearrangement counted as productive if the CDR3 had no stop codons and remained in frame with V and J, and every other rearrangement counted as non-productive. CDR3 was defined according to IMGT convention as the region running from the second conserved V-encoded cysteine to the conserved J-encoded phenylalanine. The earlier analysis of about 620 of the donors excluded sequences that lacked an unambiguous match to a single V gene segment. In an earlier analysis of 587 of the donors, V segments were called functional above 56.7% productive rearrangements and were called segregating when the between-donor standard deviation exceeded 5%. To diagnose cytomegalovirus status from the catalog of TCR beta chain sequences, a statistical classification framework was built. In a later analysis, TCR nucleotide sequences were compared against IMGT/GENE-DB human TR gene sequences so that V and J genes could be assigned. Using the TCRdist pipeline, a later analysis assigned CDR3 sequences along with most-parsimonious VDJ recombination scenarios. In a later analysis, each TCR beta chain was defined by its CDR3 amino acid sequence together with its V-gene family, and reads lacking a unique V-gene family were excluded. In a later analysis, 500 to 700 highly shared, low-generation-probability nucleotide sequences were removed to address suspected cross-contamination and a sequencing artifact. For each public chain, a later analysis derived a clonal expansion index from normalized ranks of inferred template counts within each repertoire. In a later analysis, generation probabilities were computed with a VDJ recombination model fitted to out-of-frame rearrangements, and the resulting probabilities were checked against IGoR. In a later analysis, hypergeometric tests were used to score TCR-TCR, TCR-HLA and TCR-CMV co-occurrence, with a repertoire-size bias correction applied to TCR pairs. To estimate false discovery rates, a later analysis permuted the HLA or CMV assignments 20 times. A later analysis grouped co-occurring TCRs with DBSCAN, adding TCRdist sequence similarity when clustering within HLA-allele-positive subsets. Repertoires with fewer than 30,000 or more than 120,000 public chains were left out of co-occurrence clustering, as were five repertoires with anomalous nucleotide sharing. TCRdb holds this immuneACCESS table with in-frame rearrangements only. Some clones are missing; in checked studies, unresolved V genes explain under half, and the rest has no known cause. V, J and clone size were drawn from that table, and D and trimming were deduced from the DNA. The sample profile shows under 250,000 clones; 85% to 90% of them were found once. The ten top clones hold 1% to 1.5% of the sample.

V loses 3 bases at its end and J loses 6 bases; junction bases beyond the gene matches: 3. Counted from cysteine to phenylalanine, this CDR3 has 14 amino acids. CDR3 DNA only is kept here, 42 bases in frame from base 1. From the germline V gene, CDR1 is SGHAT and CDR2 is FQNNGV. The cohort comprised around 700 healthy bone marrow donors. At the time of sampling, every cohort member was nominally healthy, though immune exposures that went unrecorded were likely present. Of the roughly 720 cohort members, 250 to 300 had positive CMV serostatus and 350 to 400 had negative CMV serostatus, and CMV serostatus was not recorded for the donor. A peripheral blood sample was provided by each donor, and peripheral blood mononuclear cells were used for TCR beta sequencing. The Qiagen DNeasy Blood Extraction Kit was used to extract genomic DNA from the blood cell samples.

Source material: PBMCs. The sequence came from a human donor in good health. The chain employs TRBV11-2 and TRBJ2-1; TRBD1 fits 9 bases in the junction. The CDR3 loop reads CASSLTGGINEQFF. Here is the DNA: TGTGCCAGCAGCTTGACAGGGGGGATCAATGAGCAGTTCTTC. The full variable domain, completed from the reference TRBV11-2 and TRBJ2-1 proteins outside the CDR3, reads EAGVAQSPRYKIIEKRQSVAFWCNPISGHATLYWYQQILGQGPKLLIQFQNNGVVDDSQLPKDRFSAERLKGVDSTLKIQPAKLEDSAVYLCASSLTGGINEQFFGPGTRLTVL.